Below, 9 T cell receptor beta chains from the same sample are listed, as sequenced in a study of regulatory T cells in long-lasting Graves disease. Documented time point: newly diagnosed GD, antithyroid drugs for less than 3 months. Preparation of the TCR library used RNA extracted from PBMCs. Through Arm-PCR of CDR3 regions and iRepertoire HTBI primers, TCR beta libraries were built. One entry per CDR3 protein results from TCRdb running MiXCR on the multiplex PCR reads. This sample has about 200,000 distinct CDR3 sequences, with approximately 20% found just once. Source: peripheral blood mononuclear cells (PBMCs), taken at new diagnosis, from a patient treated with antithyroid drugs. Source of these receptors: a female donor with Graves disease.

This clonotype was recorded at least ten times. This chain links TRBV11-3 with TRBJ2-3; no reliable D call. V shed 5 bases and J shed 2 bases, with 8 bases lying between them. The CDR3 spans 13 residues. Germline V lookup: CDR1 SGHNT, CDR2 YENEEA. CDR3 nucleotide sequence: TGTGCCAGCAGCCATGGGCCCACAGATACGCAGTATTTT. This sequence encodes CASSHGPTDTQYF.

This clonotype was counted ten times or more. The chain has TRBV28 and TRBJ2-7, with TRBD2 identical over 7 bases. V was pared by 4 bases and J by 6 bases, with 6 bases of the junction left unmatched. Germline CDR1 is MDHEN and CDR2 is SYDVKM. The length of the CDR3 is 13 residues. The CDR3 DNA reads as TGTGCCAGCAGTTCAAGCGGGAACTTCGAGCAGTACTTC. Protein: CASSSSGNFEQYF.

A note on this clonotype: Being one base from a much bigger clone, this may be a read error. V gene TRBV7-9 combines with J gene TRBJ2-5; TRBD2 is a possible D gene (6 bases). Between the trimmed V and J ends, which lost 10 bases and 3 bases, there was a span of 15 bases. CDR3 length equals 13 residues. Germline V gives CDR1 SEHNR, CDR2 FQNEAQ (reference sequence). The CDR3 coding sequence is TGTGCCAACGGGAGAAGAGGGGAAGAGACCCAGTACTTC. This codes for CANGRRGEETQYF.

The table lists this clonotype with many counts. V usage is TRBV7-3 and J usage is TRBJ1-5; a possible D gene is TRBD1 (5 bases). This CDR3 spans 15 amino acids. Germline assignment: CDR1 SGHTA and CDR2 FQGTGA. Trimming removed 4 bases at V and 2 bases at J, with 12 bases between. The CDR3 here is CASSWTSEGNQPQHF. For the CDR3, the DNA is TGTGCCAGCAGCTGGACATCCGAGGGCAATCAGCCCCAGCATTTT.

To note about this clonotype: This likely came from a read error, as a far larger clone is one base away. V gene TRBV2 combines with J gene TRBJ2-1; 10 positions agree with TRBD2. Gene TRBJ2-3 matches the end of the DNA better, so the J call may be wrong. The germline V gene has CDR1 SNHLY and CDR2 FYNNEI. The CDR3 totals 16 residues. The CDR3 sequence is CTSSELAGRNTDTQYF. The CDR3 DNA sequence: TGTACCAGCAGTGAACTAGCGGGAAGGAACACAGATACGCAGTATTTT.

In this sample, this clonotype turned up many times. This chain links TRBV2 with TRBJ1-5; 8 bases match TRBD1. V was clipped by 5 bases and J by 11 bases; unmatched bases: 11. CDR1 is SNHLY, CDR2 FYNNEI, per germline. The length of the CDR3 is 14 residues. CDR3 nucleotide sequence: TGTGCCAGCAGTCGGACAGGGCCGCGGTGGGCCCAGCATTTT. Protein sequence: CASSRTGPRWAQHF.

This clonotype was recorded many times. The V call is TRBV6-1, the J call TRBJ2-7, with TRBD2 identical over 8 bases. After removal of 6 bases from V and 4 bases from J, the junction contained 17 bases not matched to a gene. The CDR3 has 17 residues. Germline CDR1 and CDR2: MNHNS and SASEGT. The DNA for the CDR3 is TGTGCCAGCAGGGGTACATCAGCCGGGACTAGGGATTACGAGCAGTACTTC. This translates into CASRGTSAGTRDYEQYF.

This clonotype has a count of ten or more. CDR3 coding DNA: TGTGCCAGCAGCGTCGGGACTTTTGGAAACACCATATATTTT. Translation gives CASSVGTFGNTIYF. The chain has TRBV7-8 and TRBJ1-3; D perhaps matches TRBD1 (5 bases). The V end was cut by 5 bases, the J end by 3 bases, with 11 bases between. CDR1 is SGHVS, CDR2 FQNEAQ, per germline. There are 14 residues in the CDR3.

In this sample, this clonotype turned up many times. V is TRBV9 and J is TRBJ2-7; D gene ambiguous. The CDR3 is 14 residues long. Trimming left V 1 base short and J 0 bases short, with 8 bases between. Germline V gives CDR1 SGDLS, CDR2 YYNGEE. The chain's CDR3 is CASSVTADSYEQYF. As DNA, the CDR3 is TGTGCCAGCAGCGTAACGGCAGACTCCTACGAGCAGTACTTC. Using reference TRBV9 and TRBJ2-7 for the parts outside the CDR3, the full variable domain is DSGVTQTPKHLITATGQRVTLRCSPRSGDLSVYWYQQSLDQGLQFLIQYYNGEERAKGNILERFSAQQFPDLHSELNLSSLELGDSALYFCASSVTADSYEQYFGPGTRLTVT.